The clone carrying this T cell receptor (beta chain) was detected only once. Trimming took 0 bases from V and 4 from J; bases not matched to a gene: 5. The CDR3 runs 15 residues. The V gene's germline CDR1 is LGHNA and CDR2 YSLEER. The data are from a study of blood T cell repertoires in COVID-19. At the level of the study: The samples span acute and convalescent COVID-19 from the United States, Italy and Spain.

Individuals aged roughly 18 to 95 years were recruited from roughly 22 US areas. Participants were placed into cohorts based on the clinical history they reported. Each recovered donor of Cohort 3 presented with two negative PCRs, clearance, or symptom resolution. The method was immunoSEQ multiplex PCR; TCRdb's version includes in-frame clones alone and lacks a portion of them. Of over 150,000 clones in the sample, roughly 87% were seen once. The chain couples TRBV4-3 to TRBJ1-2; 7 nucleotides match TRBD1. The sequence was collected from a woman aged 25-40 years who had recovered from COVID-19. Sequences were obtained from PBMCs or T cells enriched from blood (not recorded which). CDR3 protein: CASSQENRGFYGYTF. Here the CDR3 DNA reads TGCGCCAGCAGCCAAGAGAACAGGGGTTTCTATGGCTACACCTTC.